The 25 T cell receptor beta chains below were found in one sample sequenced in a study of T-cell reconstitution after alpha-beta-depleted transplantation in children. Unique molecular identifiers were used in preparing the TCRbeta library. TCRdb reprocessed the PCR reads with MiXCR, giving one entry per CDR3 protein. The repertoire holds roughly 670,000 distinct CDR3 sequences, about an eighth seen once, with approximately 0.8% in the top ten. This specimen consisted of PBMCs, obtained before TCRalphabeta/CD19-depleted stem cell transplant. These receptors all come from a girl aged 2 to 9 with congenital amegakaryocytic thrombocytopenia, due to receive a stem cell transplant.

This sequence joins TRBV29-1 and TRBJ2-2, with 9 bases identical to TRBD1. The CDR3 covers 13 residues. Germline CDR1 SQVTM, CDR2 ANQGSEA. The CDR3 DNA is TGCAGTGGACAGGGGAGAGATACCGGGGAGCTGTTTTTT. Residues: CSGQGRDTGELFF.

This clonotype was picked up many times. This chain links TRBV29-1 with TRBJ2-1; D remains unclear. Germline CDR1 and CDR2: SQVTM and ANQGSEA. The CDR3 consists of 11 residues. With 7 bases removed from V and 4 bases from J, the gap between germline ends came to 8 bases. In nucleotides, the CDR3 is TGCAGCGCGGAGAGTTACAATGAGCAGTTCTTC. This encodes CSAESYNEQFF.

This clonotype appeared many times. The chain combines TRBV27 with TRBJ2-1, with 13 bases lining up with TRBD2. Germline values: CDR1 MNHEY, CDR2 SMNVEV (reference sequence). V lost 3 bases and J lost 10; bases outside the gene matches: 12. CDR3 size: 17 residues. The chain's CDR3 is CASSFGLAGVGLLEQFF. CDR3 sequence (DNA): TGTGCCAGCAGTTTCGGACTAGCGGGAGTGGGGTTGTTGGAGCAGTTCTTC.

This clonotype has ten or more counts. This rearrangement joins TRBV10-3 to TRBJ1-2, with D maybe TRBD1 (5 bases). CDR1 and CDR2 from the germline V gene are ENHRY and SYGVKD. CDR3 length equals 13 residues. V shed 10 bases and J shed 6 bases, with 18 bases lying between them. The chain's CDR3 is CATNPTRADGYTF. CDR3 coding DNA: TGTGCCACCAATCCGACCAGGGCGGATGGCTACACCTTC.

This clonotype was detected many times. The rearrangement links TRBV29-1 to TRBJ1-1, with D unresolved. The CDR3 covers 18 residues. The germline V gene has CDR1 SQVTM and CDR2 ANQGSEA. V was shortened by 0 bases and J by 0 bases, with 20 bases between the two germline ends. The CDR3 DNA is TGCAGCGTTGAAGATCTAGGGCCTGGGTACGCGGTGAACACTGAAGCTTTCTTT. This translates into CSVEDLGPGYAVNTEAFF.

The chain is built from TRBV7-2 and TRBJ1-2, with no clear D. Germline V gene data show CDR1 as SGHTA and CDR2 as FQGNSA. Trimming shortened V by 0 bases and J by 4 bases, and 15 bases separated the two germline ends. The CDR3 sequence is 16 residues long. The CDR3: CASSLASHLVRYGYTF. The CDR3 DNA follows: TGTGCCAGCAGCTTAGCGTCCCACCTAGTCCGCTATGGCTACACCTTC. Full variable domain (rest looked up from reference TRBV7-2 and TRBJ1-2): GAGVSQSPSNKVTEKGKDVELRCDPISGHTALYWYRQSLGQGLEFLIYFQGNSAPDKSGLPSDRFSAERTGGSVSTLTIQRTQQEDSAVYLCASSLASHLVRYGYTFGSGTRLTVV.

This clonotype has more than one count but fewer than ten. The rearrangement joins TRBV2 to TRBJ1-5, with 8 bases fitting TRBD1. The CDR3 runs to 15 residues. The V segment lost 6 bases and the J segment 2 bases; nucleotides outside the gene matches: 6. CDR1 is SNHLY, CDR2 FYNNEI, per germline. The CDR3 DNA sequence: TGTGCCAGCAGCAGGGACAGGCGAGGCAATCAGCCCCAGCATTTT. Translation: CASSRDRRGNQPQHF.

This clonotype was counted at least ten times. The chain is built from TRBV20-1 and TRBJ1-4; maybe TRBD1 (6 bases). Germline CDR1 reads DFQATT; CDR2 reads SNEGSKA (reference sequence). CDR3 length: 15 residues. Trimming took off 0 bases at V and 4 bases at J, with 12 bases between the two ends. The CDR3 nucleotides are TGCAGTGCTAGAGATCCCCCAGGGGATAATGAAAAACTGTTTTTT. This sequence encodes CSARDPPGDNEKLFF.

The V gene is TRBV10-3, the J gene TRBJ2-1, with D perhaps TRBD2 (6 bases). This CDR3 has 14 amino acids. The V and J ends lost 7 bases and 10 bases respectively, with 20 bases between them. Germline-derived CDR1 and CDR2 are ENHRY and SYGVKD. The CDR3 bases are TGTGCCATCACTCGAACCGGCGGGGCCGGGGAGCAGTTCTTC. Translation gives CAITRTGGAGEQFF.

This clonotype was observed many times. The chain carries TRBV7-4 and TRBJ1-4; 8 positions agree with TRBD1. Trimming at V came to 6 bases and at J to 16 bases, leaving 13 bases not matched to a gene. The CDR3 consists of 13 residues. Germline-derived CDR1 and CDR2 are SGHVT and SQSDAQ. In DNA form, the CDR3 reads TGTGCCAGCAGGGGGACAGGAATGGGTTCAGGGTTTTTT. Its translation is CASRGTGMGSGFF. Using reference TRBV7-4 and TRBJ1-4 for the parts outside the CDR3, the full variable domain is GAGVSQSPRYKVAKRGRDVALRCDSISGHVTLYWYRQTLGQGSEVLTYSQSDAQRDKSGRPSGRFSAERPERSVSTLKIQRTEQGDSAVYLCASRGTGMGSGFFGSGTQLSVL.

This clonotype appeared many times. The rearrangement links TRBV5-1 to TRBJ1-2; no clear D. The CDR3 extends over 15 amino acids. V was clipped by 0 bases and J by 4 bases, with 13 bases between them. Germline assignment: CDR1 SGHRS and CDR2 YFSETQ. The CDR3 nucleotides read TGCGCCAGCAGCTTGGGACTCCTCGGCCTCTATGGCTACACCTTC. Translated, it gives CASSLGLLGLYGYTF.

This chain links TRBV28 with TRBJ1-5; D gene unclear. Trimming cost V 1 base and J 2 bases, with 15 bases left between them. CDR3 length equals 17 residues. The germline CDR1 and CDR2 sequences are MDHEN and SYDVKM. CDR3 DNA: TGTGCCAGCAGTTTATATCCAGCAGGAGGAGGCAATCAGCCCCAGCATTTT. Translated, it gives CASSLYPAGGGNQPQHF.

Ten or more counts support this clonotype. This rearrangement joins TRBV6-1 to TRBJ2-7; D not certain. Germline CDR1 MNHNS, CDR2 SASEGT. This CDR3 has 12 amino acids. Trimming took 4 bases from V and 0 from J, leaving 4 bases between them. As DNA, the CDR3 is TGTGCCAGCAGTGGTCACTCCTACGAGCAGTACTTC. Residues: CASSGHSYEQYF.

At least ten counts were recorded for this clonotype. This chain joins TRBV27 and TRBJ2-3; D may be TRBD1 (6 bases). Germline assignment: CDR1 MNHEY and CDR2 SMNVEV (reference sequence). Deletions cut 4 bases from V and 1 base from J, with 21 bases between. CDR3 length equals 18 residues. The CDR3 region is CASSYRRQGRSGTDTQYF. CDR3 bases: TGTGCCAGCAGTTATCGTAGGCAGGGGCGGTCGGGCACAGATACGCAGTATTTT.

This clonotype came up many times. The V call is TRBV12-3 or TRBV12-4, the J call TRBJ1-6, with D perhaps TRBD1 (5 bases). Trimming removed 8 bases from V and 7 bases from J, with 6 bases in between. The CDR3 has 11 amino acids. The CDR3 coding sequence is TGTGCCAGCGGACAAAATTCACCCCTCCACTTT. This sequence encodes CASGQNSPLHF.

The sample holds many counts of this clonotype. The rearrangement links TRBV5-1 to TRBJ1-1, with D possibly TRBD1 on 6 matching bases. The CDR3 is made up of 13 amino acids. Trimming took off 6 bases at V and 3 bases at J, with 12 bases between the two ends. Germline V CDR1 and CDR2: SGHRS, YFSETQ. The CDR3 is CASTPDSYTEAFF. For the CDR3, the DNA is TGCGCCAGCACCCCGGACAGCTACACTGAAGCTTTCTTT.

Of note for this clonotype: This may arise from a read error, as a much more abundant clone is one base away. The CDR3 nucleotides read TGCTGTGCTAGAGCCTCTCGGGGGCTGGATAATCAGCCCCAGCATTTT. This codes for CCARASRGLDNQPQHF. The V call is TRBV20-1, the J call TRBJ1-5; D possibly corresponds to TRBD1 (6 bases). Germline V CDR1 and CDR2: DFQATT, SNEGSKA (reference sequence). The CDR3 has 16 residues.

This clonotype was picked up a small number of times. The rearrangement links TRBV7-2 to TRBJ1-3; no clear D. Trimming left V 5 bases short and J 0 bases short, with 11 bases between. The CDR3 runs 15 residues. Germline V gene sequence: CDR1 SGHTA, CDR2 FQGNSA. CDR3 coding DNA: TGTGCCAGCAGCCCCCAGCGTTTCTCTGGAAACACCATATATTTT. This translates into CASSPQRFSGNTIYF.

The V and J genes are TRBV6-1 and TRBJ2-3; D is possibly TRBD1 or TRBD2 (5 bases each). The CDR3 totals 13 residues. Germline V gene data show CDR1 as MNHNS and CDR2 as SASEGT. The CDR3 loop is CAIRGLSQDTQYF. The CDR3 bases are TGTGCTATTCGGGGCCTAAGTCAAGATACGCAGTATTTT.

Note on this clonotype: A read error may be the cause here, since a much bigger clone is one base away. DNA of the CDR3: TGTGCCAGCAGCTACAGCGCGAATGATCAGTTCTTC. It specifies CASSYSANDQFF. The V gene is TRBV11-2, the J gene TRBJ2-1; no reliable D call. This CDR3 has 12 residues. Germline V CDR1 and CDR2: SGHAT, FQNNGV.

This clonotype was detected only a few times. The V call is TRBV5-1, the J call TRBJ2-2; D is uncertain. This CDR3 has 15 amino acids. V gave up 0 bases and J gave up 7 bases, with 13 bases separating them. Per germline, CDR1 SGHRS and CDR2 YFSETQ. CDR3 sequence (DNA): TGCGCCAGCAGCTTGGAGGGATCAATAGTCGGGGAGCTGTTTTTT. It specifies CASSLEGSIVGELFF.

This clonotype was recorded many times. V gene TRBV27 combines with J gene TRBJ1-1, with D perhaps TRBD1 (5 bases). V was pared by 5 bases and J by 5 bases, with 12 bases between. The CDR3 totals 13 residues. Looked up from germline, CDR1 is MNHEY and CDR2 is SMNVEV (reference sequence). CDR3 in DNA: TGTGCCAGCAGTACAATGACAGCAACTGAAGCTTTCTTT. Amino acid sequence: CASSTMTATEAFF.

This clonotype was found many times. V usage is TRBV20-1 and J usage is TRBJ2-7; TRBD2 agrees at 9 bases. Germline V CDR1 and CDR2: DFQATT, SNEGSKA (reference sequence). The CDR3 is made up of 19 amino acids. Trimming removed 3 bases from V and 3 bases from J; junction bases left unmatched: 21. The CDR3 bases are TGCAGTGCTAGTGGTTTGCGAGGACAAGAGCGGGAGGCAAGCTACGAGCAGTACTTC. It encodes CSASGLRGQEREASYEQYF.

This clonotype came up many times. The CDR3 DNA reads TGCAGTGCTAGAGATGGGACTGGGAATCAGCCCCAGCATTTT. This sequence encodes CSARDGTGNQPQHF. The chain has TRBV20-1 and TRBJ1-5; D is perhaps TRBD1 (5 bases). Per the germline V gene, CDR1 is DFQATT and CDR2 is SNEGSKA (reference sequence). CDR3 size: 14 residues. Trimming stripped 0 bases from V and 4 bases from J, with 10 bases between.

This clonotype was observed many times. The V gene is TRBV12-3 or TRBV12-4, the J gene TRBJ2-2; 10 bases are a match to TRBD2. The CDR3 totals 16 residues. V was clipped by 6 bases and J by 4 bases; unmatched bases: 8. This chain's CDR3 is CASRPGLAVSTGELFF. Here the CDR3 DNA reads TGTGCCAGCAGGCCCGGACTAGCGGTTAGCACCGGGGAGCTGTTTTTT.